This entry lists 19 T cell receptor beta chains sequenced from one sample in a study of blood T cell repertoires in COVID-19. The assay was immunoSEQ multiplex PCR, and TCRdb's table has in-frame clones only and misses some. The data show 150,000 to 200,000 clones, about 80% seen once. What was sequenced was peripheral blood. Source of these receptors: a woman at least 80 years old with acute or convalescent COVID-19.

This clone was seen just once. The J gene is TRBJ2-7, the V gene TRBV6-5, with TRBD2 as a possible D gene (6 bases). V dropped 6 bases and J dropped 2 bases, with 14 bases sitting between them. Germline V gene lookup returns CDR1 MNHEY and CDR2 SVGAGI. This CDR3 has 14 amino acids. In DNA form, the CDR3 reads TGTGCCAGCAGGGGACTTCTACCTCCCTACGAGCAGTACTTC. Translating it yields CASRGLLPPYEQYF.

The count of this clone is one. V usage is TRBV5-4 and J usage is TRBJ2-5, with 9 bases aligning to TRBD1. The CDR3 loop spans 15 amino acids. V lost 4 bases, J lost 3 bases, and 7 bases stayed unmatched. The germline CDR1 and CDR2 sequences are SGHNT and YYREEE (reference sequence). Written as DNA, the CDR3 is TGTGCCAGCAGCACCAGGGGACAGGGTAAAGAGACCCAGTACTTC. Translated, it gives CASSTRGQGKETQYF.

This chain links TRBV13 with TRBJ1-4, with no clear D. There are 12 residues in the CDR3. Germline V gene sequence: CDR1 PRHDT, CDR2 FYEKMQ (reference sequence). With 1 base removed from V and 9 bases from J, the gap between germline ends came to 6 bases. The CDR3 loop reads CASSLVTQKLFF. The DNA of the CDR3 is TGTGCCAGCAGCTTAGTTACACAAAAACTGTTTTTT.

The chain has TRBV19 and TRBJ1-5; 10 nucleotides agree with TRBD1. The length of the CDR3 is 16 residues. Germline trimming cut 5 bases from V and 3 bases from J; bases unmatched to any gene: 7. CDR1 LNHDA and CDR2 SQIVND come from the germline V gene (reference sequence). For the CDR3, the DNA is TGTGCCAGTAGTTCCCACGGACAGGGGGACAATCAGCCCCAGCATTTT. Translating gives CASSSHGQGDNQPQHF.

The J gene is TRBJ2-1, the V gene TRBV9, with TRBD2 matching over 8 bases. The germline CDR1 and CDR2 sequences are SGDLS and YYNGEE. The V segment lost 0 bases and the J segment 3 bases; nucleotides outside the gene matches: 11. This CDR3 region has 18 residues. Here the CDR3 DNA reads TGTGCCAGCAGCGTAGTCGGGAGGGGCCGGAACCACTACAATGAGCAGTTCTTC. Encoded protein: CASSVVGRGRNHYNEQFF.

The rearrangement links TRBV2 to TRBJ1-2; D not certain. The length of the CDR3 is 12 residues. With 6 bases removed from V and 2 bases from J, the gap between germline ends came to 7 bases. Germline loops: CDR1 SNHLY, CDR2 FYNNEI. CDR3 in amino acids: CASRLANYGYTF. DNA for the CDR3: TGTGCCAGCAGGCTGGCCAACTATGGCTACACCTTC.

This chain links TRBV5-1 with TRBJ2-1; TRBD2 matches at 13 bases. V was pared by 1 base and J by 7 bases, with 2 bases of the junction left unmatched. CDR1 SGHRS and CDR2 YFSETQ come from the germline V gene. The CDR3 runs to 15 residues. The CDR3 nucleotides are TGCGCCAGCAGCTTGAGACTAGCGGGGGGTAATGAGCAGTTCTTC. Protein: CASSLRLAGGNEQFF.

The chain is built from TRBV6-1 and TRBJ2-3; 9 nucleotides align to TRBD2. CDR1 and CDR2 from the germline V gene are MNHNS and SASEGT. This CDR3 region has 15 residues. V dropped 4 bases and J dropped 5; count of bases not matched to a gene: 7. The CDR3 DNA is TGTGCCAGCAGTGTAGCGGGGGCCGGGAAAGATACGCAGTATTTT. It specifies CASSVAGAGKDTQYF.

The genes are TRBV7-9 and TRBJ1-4; 10 nucleotides line up with TRBD1. This CDR3 is 17 amino acids long. Germline-derived CDR1 and CDR2 are SEHNR and FQNEAQ (reference sequence). J was trimmed by 2 bases and V by 4 bases; bases with no gene match: 7. The CDR3 here is CASSSRQGALTNEKLFF. The CDR3 bases are TGTGCCAGCAGCTCCCGACAGGGGGCTTTGACTAATGAAAAACTGTTTTTT. The variable domain in full, completed from reference TRBV7-9 and TRBJ1-4, reads DTGVSQNPRHKITKRGQNVTFRCDPISEHNRLYWYRQTLGQGPEFLTYFQNEAQLEKSRLLSDRFSAERPKGSFSTLEIQRTEQGDSAMYLCASSSRQGALTNEKLFFGSGTQLSVL.

The J gene is TRBJ2-5, the V gene TRBV7-9, with 13 bases aligning to TRBD2. The germline V gene has CDR1 SEHNR and CDR2 FQNEAQ (reference sequence). With 5 bases clipped from V and 4 bases from J, the junction kept 4 bases outside the gene matches. CDR3 size: 15 residues. The CDR3 here is CASSLGLAGVETQYF. The CDR3 bases are TGTGCCAGCAGCCTAGGACTAGCGGGAGTAGAGACCCAGTACTTC.

This clone has a handful of counts. The J gene is TRBJ1-1, the V gene TRBV30; D perhaps matches TRBD1 (5 bases). The V end lost 0 bases, the J end lost 8 bases, and 16 bases lay between the germline ends. CDR1 is GTSNPN, CDR2 SVGIG, per germline (reference sequence). The CDR3 extends over 14 amino acids. CDR3 loop: CAWSVRAVGGEAFF. As DNA, the CDR3 is TGTGCCTGGAGTGTAAGGGCTGTGGGGGGGGAAGCTTTCTTT. The full variable domain, its missing parts supplied by reference TRBV30 and TRBJ1-1, is SQTIHQWPATLVQPVGSPLSLECTVEGTSNPNLYWYRQAAGRGLQLLFYSVGIGQISSEVPQNLSASRPQDRQFILSSKKLLLSDSGFYLCAWSVRAVGGEAFFGQGTRLTVV.

The chain couples TRBV5-1 to TRBJ2-2; D perhaps matches TRBD2 (7 bases). The CDR3 runs 16 residues. V was clipped by 6 bases and J by 6 bases, with 21 bases between them. The V gene's germline CDR1 is SGHRS and CDR2 YFSETQ. The CDR3 sequence: CASTPAGAGRAGELFF. CDR3 sequence (DNA): TGCGCCAGCACCCCTGCGGGGGCAGGGCGAGCCGGGGAGCTGTTTTTT.

This chain connects TRBV19 to TRBJ1-3; tentative D call: TRBD1 (5 bases). This CDR3 comprises 15 residues. Germline CDR1 and CDR2: LNHDA and SQIVND (reference sequence). Trimming took off 7 bases at V and 4 bases at J, with 17 bases between the two ends. CDR3 amino acids: CASTDYGTPGNTIYF. The CDR3 region has the DNA TGTGCCAGTACCGACTACGGGACTCCCGGAAACACCATATATTTT.

V and J are TRBV28 and TRBJ2-7; D may be TRBD1 (6 bases). Trimming shortened V by 7 bases and J by 4 bases, and 17 bases separated the two germline ends. Germline CDR1 and CDR2: MDHEN and SYDVKM. The CDR3 totals 14 residues. Here the CDR3 DNA reads TGTGCCAGCAATAGACAGGCCTGGCCTTACGAGCAGTACTTC. As protein: CASNRQAWPYEQYF.

DNA for the CDR3: TGTGCCAGCAGCGTTACTAGCGGGGGGTCCTACGAGCAGTACTTC. This gives the protein CASSVTSGGSYEQYF. J is TRBJ2-7 and V is TRBV7-6; 12 bases agree with TRBD2. After removal of 5 bases from V and 1 base from J, the junction contained 3 bases not matched to a gene. This CDR3 comprises 15 residues. Per the germline V gene, CDR1 is SGHVS and CDR2 is FNYEAQ.

The chain joins TRBV6-5 to TRBJ2-7; TRBD2 agrees at 7 bases. Germline CDR1 is MNHEY and CDR2 is SVGAGI. The trim removed 10 bases at V and 6 bases at J, leaving 3 bases unmatched. This CDR3 region has 10 residues. CDR3 residues: CATGRAEQYF. CDR3 coding DNA: TGTGCCACTGGGAGGGCCGAGCAGTACTTC.

This clone was found once. This chain's CDR3 is CASSYLGQDSNQPQHF. Written as DNA, the CDR3 is TGTGCCAGCAGTTACCTCGGACAGGACAGCAATCAGCCCCAGCATTTT. The V and J genes are TRBV6-5 and TRBJ1-5; 7 nucleotides align to TRBD1. Trimming removed 2 bases from V and 1 base from J; junction bases left unmatched: 5. The length of the CDR3 is 16 residues. Per germline, CDR1 MNHEY and CDR2 SVGAGI.

The V call is TRBV3-1 (or the pseudogene TRBV3-2), the J call TRBJ2-1, with TRBD2 identical over 13 bases. This CDR3 is built from 17 residues. V shed 1 base and J 9 bases; nucleotides not matched to a gene: 9. The germline V gene has CDR1 LGHDT and CDR2 YNNKEL (reference sequence). CDR3 DNA: TGTGCCAGCAGCCAAGTCCGGACTAGCGGGAGTCCGGGTGAGCAGTTCTTC. It is translated as CASSQVRTSGSPGEQFF.

This chain uses TRBV27 with TRBJ1-2, with 7 nucleotides matching TRBD1. CDR1 and CDR2 (germline): MNHEY, SMNVEV (reference sequence). There are 13 residues in the CDR3. V shed 6 bases, J shed 10 bases, and the junction held 11 bases outside the gene matches. CDR3 nucleotide sequence: TGTGCCAGCAGGTGGACAGGACAGCTCTACTACACCTTC. It yields the protein CASRWTGQLYYTF.